This TCR beta chain was sequenced during a study of control samples from healthy donors and cancer patients. Generated by immunoSEQ multiplex PCR, the TCRdb table keeps only in-frame clones and is missing some. Here the sample spans about 40,000 clones, approximately 90% being singletons. Only one count was recorded for this clone. CDR3 length: 12 amino acids. CDR1 SGHTS and CDR2 YDEGEE come from the germline V gene. Trimming cost V 1 base and J 8 bases, with 9 bases left between them. Sequencing was carried out using blood. This TCR came from a woman aged 45-65 years in good health. The V gene is TRBV5-8, the J gene TRBJ1-2, with no clear D. CDR3 DNA sequence: TGTGCCAGCAGCTTGTTTGGTGGGGGCTACACCTTC. It translates to CASSLFGGGYTF.